Presented here are 22 T cell receptor beta chains from one specimen sequenced in a study of cytomegalovirus exposure and HLA in healthy donors. PCR was performed using 60 Vbeta and 13 Jbeta primers. Assay: immunoSEQ multiplex PCR; the TCRdb copy retains only in-frame clones and omits some. The table includes some 190,000 clones, 83% detected once. What was sequenced was PBMCs. Source of these receptors: a man aged 35 to 55 in good health and CMV-seropositive.

The chain employs TRBV29-1 and TRBJ1-2; 8 bases align to TRBD1. Unmatched junction bases numbered 7, after V lost 5 bases and J lost 8 bases. The CDR3 is 12 amino acids. From germline, CDR1 is SQVTM and CDR2 ANQGSEA. CDR3 nucleotides: TGCAGCGTTACGACAGGGGTTAGGGGCTACACCTTC. This encodes CSVTTGVRGYTF.

The chain links TRBV7-6 to TRBJ1-1; maybe TRBD1 (6 bases). Germline assignment: CDR1 SGHVS and CDR2 FNYEAQ. This CDR3 has 14 residues. The V end lost 4 bases, the J end lost 8 bases, and 17 bases lay between the germline ends. CDR3 coding DNA: TGTGCCAGCAGCTCCCTTGCGGGGGGCACGGAAGCTTTCTTT. This gives the protein CASSSLAGGTEAFF.

The CDR3 DNA sequence: TGTGCCAGCAGCTTAGGGAGGAATGAGCAGTTCTTC. Translated: CASSLGRNEQFF. This rearrangement joins TRBV11-2 to TRBJ2-1, with D possibly matching TRBD2 (5 bases). This CDR3 contains 12 residues. The germline CDR1 and CDR2 sequences are SGHAT and FQNNGV. Trimming left V 1 base short and J 7 bases short, with 5 bases between.

This clone was observed a few times. The gene calls are TRBV6-1 and TRBJ2-2; 8 nucleotides agree with TRBD2. The V gene end was trimmed by 11 bases and the J gene end by 4 bases; junction bases not matched to a gene: 6. The CDR3 has 13 amino acids. Germline loops: CDR1 MNHNS, CDR2 SASEGT. This CDR3 is CASRGGGTGELFF. As DNA, the CDR3 is TGTGCCTCCCGGGGGGGCGGCACCGGGGAGCTGTTTTTT.

The chain links TRBV21-1 to TRBJ1-5; the DNA was not used to check the table's D call, TRBD1. TRBV21-1 is listed as a pseudogene. The CDR3 has 19 residues. CDR3 in DNA: TGTGCCAGCAGCAACGGGTGGGACAGGACCCCTGGGGAGGATCAGCCCCAGCATTTT. Amino acid sequence: CASSNGWDRTPGEDQPQHF.

This clone was seen just once. The chain has TRBV7-9 and TRBJ2-7; a weak D match, TRBD2 (5 bases). This CDR3 region has 15 residues. Germline lookup yields CDR1 SEHNR and CDR2 FQNEAQ (reference sequence). V was cut by 0 bases and J by 7 bases, with 16 bases left in between. The CDR3 loop is CASSLAITGKAEQYF. The CDR3 DNA is TGTGCCAGCAGCTTAGCTATAACGGGAAAAGCAGAGCAGTACTTC. The full variable domain, its missing parts supplied by reference TRBV7-9 and TRBJ2-7, is DTGVSQNPRHKITKRGQNVTFRCDPISEHNRLYWYRQTLGQGPEFLTYFQNEAQLEKSRLLSDRFSAERPKGSFSTLEIQRTEQGDSAMYLCASSLAITGKAEQYFGPGTRLTVT.

The gene calls are TRBV7-9 and TRBJ1-6; the D is unclear. Germline V gene sequence: CDR1 SEHNR, CDR2 FQNEAQ (reference sequence). CDR3 length equals 15 residues. V gave up 3 bases and J gave up 9 bases, with 15 bases separating them. This chain's CDR3 is CASSFKSGRVSPLHF. The CDR3, as DNA: TGTGCCAGCAGCTTTAAATCTGGGAGGGTTTCACCCCTCCACTTT.

V usage is TRBV4-2 and J usage is TRBJ2-7; 11 bases line up with TRBD2. CDR3 size: 16 residues. V gave up 4 bases and J gave up 4 bases; unmatched junction bases: 9. Germline lookup yields CDR1 LGHNA and CDR2 YNFKEQ. CDR3 residues: CASSRLLAGDGYEQYF. The CDR3 DNA sequence: TGTGCCAGCAGCCGCCTACTAGCGGGAGATGGGTACGAGCAGTACTTC.

This CDR3 reads CASSFSREYSETQYF. The CDR3 bases are TGTGCCAGCAGCTTCTCGCGGGAGTATTCAGAGACCCAGTACTTC. The V call is TRBV7-2, the J call TRBJ2-5; 7 bases map to TRBD2. This CDR3 has 15 amino acids. With 3 bases clipped from V and 4 bases from J, the junction kept 8 bases outside the gene matches. Germline V CDR1 and CDR2: SGHTA, FQGNSA.

The chain recombines TRBV7-9 with TRBJ1-2; 10 positions match TRBD1. Germline V gene data show CDR1 as SEHNR and CDR2 as FQNEAQ (reference sequence). The CDR3 is made up of 13 amino acids. With 5 bases clipped from V and 13 bases from J, the junction kept 10 bases outside the gene matches. CDR3 DNA: TGTGCCAGCAGCCCGACAGGGGGCGGTAAATGCACCTTC. This translates into CASSPTGGGKCTF.

The rearrangement uses TRBV7-9 and TRBJ1-4; D call uncertain. The germline CDR1 and CDR2 sequences are SEHNR and FQNEAQ (reference sequence). CDR3 length: 14 amino acids. The V gene lost 5 bases and the J gene lost 8 bases, with 15 bases spanning the gap. CDR3 nucleotide sequence: TGTGCCAGCAGCCTCCCCGGGAACCGGGAAAAACTGTTTTTT. Protein sequence: CASSLPGNREKLFF.

The V call is TRBV5-4, the J call TRBJ1-1, with TRBD1 identical over 9 bases. The J segment lost 6 bases and the V segment lost 3 bases, leaving 12 bases of the junction unmatched. The CDR3 is 16 residues long. From germline, CDR1 is SGHNT and CDR2 YYREEE (reference sequence). The CDR3 region is CASSYVSGTGIPEAFF. The CDR3 region has the DNA TGTGCCAGCAGCTATGTTTCCGGGACAGGGATCCCTGAAGCTTTCTTT.

The J gene is TRBJ2-7, the V gene TRBV6-5; 9 nucleotides align to TRBD1. Germline CDR1 MNHEY, CDR2 SVGAGI. J lost 3 bases, V lost 0 bases, and 0 bases had no gene match. The CDR3 has 14 residues. The CDR3 is CASSYSGQGYEQYF. As DNA, the CDR3 is TGTGCCAGCAGTTACTCGGGACAGGGCTACGAGCAGTACTTC.

The chain is built from TRBV6-1 and TRBJ1-1, with D maybe TRBD1 (6 bases). The V end was cut by 5 bases, the J end by 3 bases, with 10 bases between. The V gene's germline CDR1 is MNHNS and CDR2 SASEGT. The CDR3 has 13 residues. This chain's CDR3 is CASSLQGHTEAFF. As DNA, the CDR3 is TGTGCCAGCAGTTTACAGGGCCACACTGAAGCTTTCTTT.

V gene TRBV12-5 combines with J gene TRBJ2-3; possible D gene TRBD2, 6 bases. Germline V CDR1 and CDR2: LGHNT, FRNRAP. The length of the CDR3 is 20 residues. Trimming removed 4 bases at V and 2 bases at J, with 28 bases between. The CDR3 DNA follows: TGTGCTAGTGGTTGGTCTCTAGGTAGCGGAGCCTTGAGCCACACAGATACGCAGTATTTT. Its translation is CASGWSLGSGALSHTDTQYF.

This clone was recorded a few times. The chain joins TRBV2 to TRBJ2-1, with D possibly being TRBD2 (5 bases). Deletions cut 7 bases from V and 2 bases from J, with 15 bases between. Germline CDR1 SNHLY, CDR2 FYNNEI. The length of the CDR3 is 15 residues. CDR3 in amino acids: CASKVRSGTYNEQFF. The CDR3 nucleotides read TGTGCCAGCAAGGTGAGGTCGGGGACCTACAATGAGCAGTTCTTC.

The chain links TRBV29-1 to TRBJ2-1; 11 positions agree with TRBD2. Germline trimming cut 4 bases from V and 6 bases from J; bases unmatched to any gene: 5. The germline V gene encodes CDR1 SQVTM and CDR2 ANQGSEA. This CDR3 region has 14 residues. CDR3 amino acids: CSVAVAGGSNEQFF. CDR3 nucleotides: TGCAGCGTTGCCGTAGCGGGAGGGAGCAATGAGCAGTTCTTC.

CDR3 nucleotide sequence: TGCGCCAGCAGCGGGGGACTAGATTATTACAATGAGCAGTTCTTC. Protein sequence: CASSGGLDYYNEQFF. The chain employs TRBV5-1 and TRBJ2-1; 8 bases agree with TRBD2. Germline V gene lookup returns CDR1 SGHRS and CDR2 YFSETQ. V was pared by 4 bases and J by 4 bases, with 7 bases of the junction left unmatched. The CDR3 is 15 amino acids. The full variable domain, its missing parts supplied by reference TRBV5-1 and TRBJ2-1, is KAGVTQTPRYLIKTRGQQVTLSCSPISGHRSVSWYQQTPGQGLQFLFEYFSETQRNKGNFPGRFSGRQFSNSRSEMNVSTLELGDSALYLCASSGGLDYYNEQFFGPGTRLTVL.

The chain has TRBV5-1 and TRBJ2-1; D not certain. Trimming cost V 0 bases and J 9 bases, with 4 bases left between them. Germline assignment: CDR1 SGHRS and CDR2 YFSETQ. This CDR3 contains 11 residues. CDR3 coding DNA: TGCGCCAGCAGCTTGGATAGTGAGCAGTTCTTC. It is translated as CASSLDSEQFF.

This rearrangement joins TRBV2 to TRBJ2-3; the match to TRBD2 covers 8 bases. Germline V CDR1 and CDR2: SNHLY, FYNNEI. The junction had 1 base not matched to a gene; V was cut back by 8 bases and J by 3 bases. The CDR3 loop spans 12 amino acids. As DNA, the CDR3 is TGTGCCAGCCGGGGGGGGACAGATACGCAGTATTTT. Translated, it gives CASRGGTDTQYF.

As to this clone: The sample holds other DNA sequences that translate to the same CDR3. The J gene is TRBJ2-1, the V gene TRBV18, with D hard to call. Trimming shortened V by 2 bases and J by 9 bases, and 5 bases separated the two germline ends. There are 11 residues in the CDR3. Germline lookup yields CDR1 KGHSH and CDR2 LQKENI. Written as DNA, the CDR3 is TGTGCCAGCTCACCAGGGCTTGAGCAGTTCTTC. Translation: CASSPGLEQFF.

Here the CDR3 DNA reads TGTGCCAGTAGCGGCAGGGGTCCTGAAGCTTTCTTT. Translating it yields CASSGRGPEAFF. V and J are TRBV19 and TRBJ1-1; possible D gene TRBD1, 6 bases. V gave up 6 bases and J gave up 6 bases, with 11 bases separating them. Germline values: CDR1 LNHDA, CDR2 SQIVND (reference sequence). This CDR3 has 12 residues.